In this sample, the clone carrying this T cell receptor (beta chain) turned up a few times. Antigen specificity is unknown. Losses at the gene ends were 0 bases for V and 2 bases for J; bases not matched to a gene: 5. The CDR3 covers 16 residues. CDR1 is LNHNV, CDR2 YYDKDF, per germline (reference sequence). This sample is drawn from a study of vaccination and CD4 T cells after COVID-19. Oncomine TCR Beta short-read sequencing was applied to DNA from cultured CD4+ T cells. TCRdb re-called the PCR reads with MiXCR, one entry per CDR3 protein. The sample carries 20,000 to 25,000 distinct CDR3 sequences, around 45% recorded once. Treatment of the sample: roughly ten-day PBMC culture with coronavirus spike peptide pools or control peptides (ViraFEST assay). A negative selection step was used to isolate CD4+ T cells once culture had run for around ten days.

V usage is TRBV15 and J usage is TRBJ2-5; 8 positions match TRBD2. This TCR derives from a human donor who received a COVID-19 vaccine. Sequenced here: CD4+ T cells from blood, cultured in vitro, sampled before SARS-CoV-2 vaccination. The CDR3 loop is CATSRDTAGAQETQYF. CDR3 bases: TGTGCCACCAGCAGAGATACAGCGGGGGCGCAAGAGACCCAGTACTTC.